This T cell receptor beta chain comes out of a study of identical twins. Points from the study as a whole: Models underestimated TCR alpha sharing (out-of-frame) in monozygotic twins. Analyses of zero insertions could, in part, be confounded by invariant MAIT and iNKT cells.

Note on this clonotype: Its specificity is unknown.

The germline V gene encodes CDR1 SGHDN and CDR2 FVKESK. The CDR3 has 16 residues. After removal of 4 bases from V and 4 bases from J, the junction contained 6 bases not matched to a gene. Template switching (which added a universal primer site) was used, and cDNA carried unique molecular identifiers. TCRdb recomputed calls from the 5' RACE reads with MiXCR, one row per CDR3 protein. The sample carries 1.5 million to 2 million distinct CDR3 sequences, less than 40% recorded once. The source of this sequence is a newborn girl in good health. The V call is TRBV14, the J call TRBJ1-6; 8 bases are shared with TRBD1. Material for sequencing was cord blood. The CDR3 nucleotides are TGTGCCAGCAGCCCGGGGACAGGCATTTATAATTCACCCCTCCACTTT. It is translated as CASSPGTGIYNSPLHF.